This T cell receptor beta chain was obtained from a study of identifying expanded T cells in peripheral blood. Healthy donors had no documented immune events, such as infections, while sampled. Study-level results: Clone count variance between roughly 2-week samples rose with total template count. Technical replicates showed around 1.2 changed clones; two weeks approximately 16; four weeks 19.

The method was immunoSEQ multiplex PCR; TCRdb's version includes in-frame clones alone and lacks a portion of them. Among about 85,000 clones listed, about 88% were seen once. As concerns this clone: Its antigen remains unidentified.

CDR1 is MDHEN, CDR2 SYDVKM, per germline. This CDR3 is built from 15 residues. Trimming took off 1 base at V and 0 bases at J, with 9 bases between the two ends. This receptor was obtained from a person between 18 and 75 years old in good health. The specimen sequenced was blood. The chain links TRBV28 to TRBJ1-1, with D uncertain. This chain's CDR3 is CASSLLRALNTEAFF. The CDR3 nucleotides are TGTGCCAGCAGTTTATTGAGGGCTCTGAACACTGAAGCTTTCTTT.